These 21 T cell receptor beta chains came from one sample sequenced in a study of blood T cell repertoires in COVID-19. The method was immunoSEQ multiplex PCR; TCRdb's version includes in-frame clones alone and lacks a portion of them. The sample holds around 380,000 clones, about 89% seen once. Sequencing input: PBMCs or T cells enriched from blood (not recorded which). These receptors all stem from a man under 40 who had recovered from COVID-19.

The chain uses TRBV7-2 and TRBJ1-4; TRBD1 aligns across 9 bases. Germline V gene sequence: CDR1 SGHTA, CDR2 FQGNSA. The trim removed 0 bases at V and 7 bases at J, leaving 6 bases unmatched. The CDR3 has 16 amino acids. The CDR3 sequence: CASSLASQGASEKLFF. In DNA form, the CDR3 reads TGTGCCAGCAGCTTAGCATCACAGGGGGCTTCTGAAAAACTGTTTTTT.

The table lists this clone with a count of one. The chain carries TRBV7-9 and TRBJ1-3, with unresolved D. Per germline, CDR1 SEHNR and CDR2 FQNEAQ (reference sequence). The CDR3 sequence is 12 residues long. Trimming took off 5 bases at V and 7 bases at J, with 9 bases between the two ends. The CDR3 DNA reads as TGTGCCAGCAGCCGCGATCGGAACACCATATATTTT. It codes for CASSRDRNTIYF.

V usage is TRBV3-1 (or the pseudogene TRBV3-2) and J usage is TRBJ2-7, with D possibly TRBD1 on 6 matching bases. V was clipped by 1 base and J by 1 base, with 11 bases between them. The CDR3 sequence is 15 residues long. In germline, CDR1 is LGHDT, CDR2 YNNKEL (reference sequence). CDR3 in DNA: TGTGCCAGCAGCCAAGCTCAAGGGACATCCTACGAGCAGTACTTC. Residues: CASSQAQGTSYEQYF.

The rearrangement links TRBV18 to TRBJ2-7; tentative D call: TRBD2 (6 bases). Trimming took off 1 base at V and 3 bases at J, with 16 bases between the two ends. Germline V gene sequence: CDR1 KGHSH, CDR2 LQKENI. The length of the CDR3 is 16 residues. CDR3 protein: CASSPHVAAGGYEQYF. The CDR3, as DNA: TGTGCCAGCTCACCACACGTAGCGGCCGGAGGCTACGAGCAGTACTTC.

This clone was seen more than once but under ten times. The chain employs TRBV2 and TRBJ2-1, with 9 bases identical to TRBD2. Trimming removed 5 bases from V and 3 bases from J; junction bases left unmatched: 5. The length of the CDR3 is 15 residues. Per the germline V gene, CDR1 is SNHLY and CDR2 is FYNNEI. CDR3 sequence (DNA): TGTGCCAGCAGTACCTCTAGCGGGGTCTACAATGAGCAGTTCTTC. Its translation is CASSTSSGVYNEQFF. The entire variable domain, with the rest obtained from reference TRBV2 and TRBJ2-1, is as follows: EPEVTQTPSHQVTQMGQEVILRCVPISNHLYFYWYRQILGQKVEFLVSFYNNEISEKSEIFDDQFSVERPDGSNFTLKIRSTKLEDSAMYFCASSTSSGVYNEQFFGPGTRLTVL.

The chain is built from TRBV6-2 or TRBV6-3 and TRBJ2-2; D may be TRBD1 (6 bases). This CDR3 is built from 14 residues. V lost 4 bases to trimming and J lost 0 bases, with 6 bases between them. Per germline, CDR1 MNHEY and CDR2 SVGEGT. Here the CDR3 reads CASSSGANTGELFF. The CDR3, as DNA: TGTGCCAGCAGTTCAGGGGCGAACACCGGGGAGCTGTTTTTT.

The V call is TRBV20-1, the J call TRBJ1-2; 9 bases align to TRBD1. Losses at the gene ends were 3 bases for V and 4 bases for J; bases not matched to a gene: 3. The CDR3 is 13 residues long. CDR1 is DFQATT, CDR2 SNEGSKA, per germline (reference sequence). The CDR3 nucleotides are TGCAGTGCTAGTACAGGGGGCACCTATGGCTACACCTTC. Translated: CSASTGGTYGYTF.

This chain links TRBV6-9 with TRBJ1-1, with 9 nucleotides matching TRBD1. This CDR3 has 13 residues. Looked up from germline, CDR1 is MNHGY and CDR2 is SVAAGI. J was trimmed by 6 bases and V by 8 bases; bases with no gene match: 7. The CDR3 DNA is TGTGCCAGCGCCGGGACAGGGAGACCTGAAGCTTTCTTT. It is translated as CASAGTGRPEAFF.

The chain carries TRBV4-1 and TRBJ1-2; no definite D call. The CDR3 is made up of 14 amino acids. Between the trimmed V and J ends, which lost 0 bases and 4 bases, there was a span of 9 bases. The V gene's germline CDR1 is MGHRA and CDR2 YSYEKL. The CDR3 protein is CASSQDYFSYGYTF. In nucleotides, the CDR3 is TGCGCCAGCAGCCAAGATTATTTTAGCTATGGCTACACCTTC.

CDR3 sequence reads: CASMGGRGGYTF. CDR3 nucleotides: TGTGCCAGCATGGGGGGACGGGGTGGCTACACCTTC. V usage is TRBV6-5 and J usage is TRBJ1-2, with D possibly matching TRBD1 (5 bases). V gave up 7 bases and J gave up 7 bases, with 13 bases separating them. The germline V gene encodes CDR1 MNHEY and CDR2 SVGAGI. The length of the CDR3 is 12 residues.

This clone was detected once. The gene calls are TRBV6-5 and TRBJ1-3, with 7 positions matching TRBD1. Trimming removed 0 bases from V and 2 bases from J; junction bases left unmatched: 4. The CDR3 extends over 16 amino acids. CDR1 is MNHEY and CDR2 is SVGAGI in the germline V gene. The CDR3 is CASSYSTGNAGNTIYF. CDR3 bases: TGTGCCAGCAGTTACTCGACAGGGAATGCTGGAAACACCATATATTTT.

J is TRBJ1-6 and V is TRBV5-1, with TRBD1 matching 8 bases. Germline CDR1 SGHRS, CDR2 YFSETQ. Losses at the gene ends were 5 bases for V and 7 bases for J; bases not matched to a gene: 8. The CDR3 totals 15 residues. CDR3 in DNA: TGCGCCAGCAGGGAGGGTACAGGGGGGAATTCACCCCTCCACTTT. Translation gives CASREGTGGNSPLHF.

The rearrangement links TRBV19 to TRBJ2-7, with a weak D call TRBD1 (6 bases). Germline CDR1 and CDR2: LNHDA and SQIVND (reference sequence). V was shortened by 2 bases and J by 2 bases, with 13 bases between the two germline ends. The CDR3 runs to 15 residues. CDR3 DNA: TGTGCCAGTAGTATATCGGAAGGGGGAACCTACGAGCAGTACTTC. Translating it yields CASSISEGGTYEQYF.

This chain uses TRBV15 with TRBJ1-1; D call uncertain. The CDR3 has 13 residues. CDR1 is LNHNV and CDR2 is YYDKDF in the germline V gene (reference sequence). V was shortened by 8 bases and J by 4 bases, with 14 bases between the two germline ends. CDR3 loop: CATATSVTTEAFF. CDR3 nucleotide sequence: TGTGCCACCGCTACTAGTGTTACCACTGAAGCTTTCTTT.

V usage is TRBV6-2 or TRBV6-3 and J usage is TRBJ1-3; 9 bases line up with TRBD1. Germline values: CDR1 MNHEY, CDR2 SVGEGT. J lost 5 bases, V lost 4 bases, and 9 bases had no gene match. The CDR3 sequence is 16 residues long. DNA for the CDR3: TGTGCCAGCAGTTCCACCGGGACAGGGACCCGAAACACCATATATTTT. This sequence encodes CASSSTGTGTRNTIYF.

This chain uses TRBV30 with TRBJ2-1, with 8 bases aligning to TRBD2. There are 12 residues in the CDR3. Germline CDR1 is GTSNPN and CDR2 is SVGIG (reference sequence). V trimming: 5 bases; J trimming: 15 bases; junction bases outside the gene matches: 12. The CDR3 protein is CAWGSAGGPRFF. CDR3 nucleotide sequence: TGTGCCTGGGGATCGGCGGGGGGTCCCAGGTTCTTC.

The J gene is TRBJ1-5, the V gene TRBV19, with TRBD1 as a possible D gene (5 bases). Per the germline V gene, CDR1 is LNHDA and CDR2 is SQIVND (reference sequence). Trimming cost V 4 bases and J 1 base, with 8 bases left between them. CDR3 length: 14 amino acids. The CDR3 reads CASSTGQSNQPQHF. In nucleotides, the CDR3 is TGTGCCAGTAGTACAGGGCAAAGCAATCAGCCCCAGCATTTT. Full variable domain (missing parts from reference TRBV19 and TRBJ1-5): DGGITQSPKYLFRKEGQNVTLSCEQNLNHDAMYWYRQDPGQGLRLIYYSQIVNDFQKGDIAEGYSVSREKKESFPLTVTSAQKNPTAFYLCASSTGQSNQPQHFGDGTRLSIL.

This sequence joins TRBV11-2 and TRBJ2-7, with TRBD2 identical over 10 bases. The CDR3 runs to 17 residues. Germline trimming cut 2 bases from V and 0 bases from J; bases unmatched to any gene: 7. Germline CDR1 is SGHAT and CDR2 is FQNNGV. The CDR3 sequence: CASSLSSWTSGSYEQYF. Here the CDR3 DNA reads TGTGCCAGCAGCTTATCGTCGTGGACTAGCGGCTCCTACGAGCAGTACTTC.

The rearrangement uses TRBV7-2 and TRBJ2-1; 8 bases are a match to TRBD2. CDR3 length: 16 residues. The V and J ends lost 3 bases and 0 bases, in that order; junction bases with no gene match: 4. From germline, CDR1 is SGHTA and CDR2 FQGNSA. CDR3 amino acids: CASSLEGTSSYNEQFF. Here the CDR3 DNA reads TGTGCCAGCAGCTTGGAGGGGACTAGCTCCTACAATGAGCAGTTCTTC.

The rearrangement uses TRBV2 and TRBJ1-1; D gene ambiguous. This CDR3 comprises 13 residues. The V and J ends lost 8 bases and 0 bases respectively, with 10 bases between them. Germline values: CDR1 SNHLY, CDR2 FYNNEI. DNA of the CDR3: TGTGCCAGCGTGAAGGAGATGAACACTGAAGCTTTCTTT. Amino acid sequence: CASVKEMNTEAFF.

This chain joins TRBV5-1 and TRBJ2-3; D call uncertain. The CDR3 loop spans 13 amino acids. Trimming took off 6 bases at V and 5 bases at J, with 13 bases between the two ends. Per the germline V gene, CDR1 is SGHRS and CDR2 is YFSETQ. The CDR3 bases are TGCGCCAGCACACCAACGCCGGGAGATACGCAGTATTTT. Translating gives CASTPTPGDTQYF.